This T cell receptor beta chain was documented in a study of blood T cell repertoires in COVID-19. Some clones are missing from TCRdb's copy, which holds only in-frame ones; the method was immunoSEQ multiplex PCR. The sample lists hundreds of thousands of clones; 70% to 90% were seen once. Germline CDR1 KGHDR, CDR2 SFDVKD. The CDR3 has 18 residues. V shed 4 bases and J 3 bases; nucleotides not matched to a gene: 16. This sequence was found in a woman aged 55 to 70 with COVID-19, enrolled during active disease. The V gene is TRBV24-1, the J gene TRBJ1-2; the match to TRBD1 covers 7 bases. The sample consisted of peripheral blood. The CDR3 DNA reads as TGTGCCACCAGTGAGACCCGCCTTGGAACAGGGGCCTACTATGGCTACACCTTC. This sequence encodes CATSETRLGTGAYYGYTF.